The entry that follows covers one TCR beta chain sequence. The source of the sample is a study of blood T cell repertoires in COVID-19. Study as a whole: There were acute and convalescent COVID-19 samples, and they came from the United States, Italy and Spain. Sources were T cells, B-cell-depleted T cells, or PBMCs; the material itself was cDNA or gDNA.

The CDR3 is made up of 12 amino acids. CDR1 and CDR2 (germline): MDHEN, SYDVKM. With 1 base removed from V and 8 bases from J, the gap between germline ends came to 8 bases. Assay used: immunoSEQ multiplex PCR; TCRdb lists only in-frame clones, some missing. The sample holds about 190,000 clones, roughly 80% seen once. This rearrangement joins TRBV28 to TRBJ1-2; D not resolved. The specimen was peripheral blood. The receptor was derived from a woman in her twenties or thirties with acute or convalescent COVID-19. The CDR3 DNA sequence: TGTGCCAGCAGTTTATATGGAGGCGGCTACACCTTC. Translating gives CASSLYGGGYTF.